What follows are 22 T cell receptor beta chains derived from one specimen sequenced in a study of brain T cells in children with intractable seizures. TCRdb keeps only in-frame clones here, not all; method: immunoSEQ multiplex PCR. The sample shows under 150,000 clones, 90% to 95% of them seen only once. Specimen: peripheral blood, collected at surgery. The receptors originated from a boy in the first two years of life with hemimegalencephaly and intractable seizures.

V is TRBV15 and J is TRBJ2-3; 7 nucleotides match TRBD2. J was trimmed by 0 bases and V by 5 bases; bases with no gene match: 2. This CDR3 region has 14 residues. Germline V gene sequence: CDR1 LNHNV, CDR2 YYDKDF (reference sequence). The CDR3, as DNA: TGTGCCACCAGCGGGAGGGCTAGCACAGATACGCAGTATTTT. This encodes CATSGRASTDTQYF. Drawing the rest from reference TRBV15 and TRBJ2-3, the complete variable domain is DAMVIQNPRYQVTQFGKPVTLSCSQTLNHNVMYWYQQKSSQAPKLLFHYYDKDFNNEADTPDNFQSRRPNTSFCFLDIRSPGLGDTAMYLCATSGRASTDTQYFGPGTRLTVL.

In DNA, the CDR3 is TGTGCCAGCAGCCTTAGACAGTCCTCCTACGAGCAGTACTTC. This gives the protein CASSLRQSSYEQYF. The chain recombines TRBV6-6 with TRBJ2-7; weak D call: TRBD1 (5 bases). Germline loops: CDR1 MNHNY, CDR2 SVGAGI (reference sequence). The CDR3 totals 14 residues. Trimming cost V 6 bases and J 0 bases, with 12 bases left between them.

J is TRBJ2-1 and V is TRBV9; TRBD2 matches at 9 bases. Trimming removed 0 bases from V and 0 bases from J; junction bases left unmatched: 7. This CDR3 is 18 amino acids long. The germline V gene encodes CDR1 SGDLS and CDR2 YYNGEE. The DNA for the CDR3 is TGTGCCAGCAGCGTAGACGGACGTAGCGGGAGCTCCTACAATGAGCAGTTCTTC. Translating it yields CASSVDGRSGSSYNEQFF.

The chain has TRBV21-1 and TRBJ1-5; the D call of TRBD1 is as the table states it, not checked on the DNA. TRBV21-1 is assigned pseudogene status. The CDR3 covers 17 residues. CDR3 residues: CASTNLDRVYSNQPQHF. The CDR3 nucleotides are TGTGCCAGCACTAACCTTGACAGGGTTTATAGCAATCAGCCCCAGCATTTT.

V and J are TRBV10-3 and TRBJ1-1; D gene ambiguous. V lost 2 bases, J lost 4 bases, and 2 bases lay in between. CDR3 size: 11 residues. Germline V lookup: CDR1 ENHRY, CDR2 SYGVKD. CDR3 loop: CAISEGTEAFF. CDR3 nucleotide sequence: TGTGCCATCAGTGAGGGCACTGAAGCTTTCTTT.

The J gene is TRBJ2-3, the V gene TRBV4-1; 12 bases are a match to TRBD2. CDR3 size: 18 residues. The V segment lost 1 base and the J segment 0 bases; nucleotides outside the gene matches: 5. Germline V gives CDR1 MGHRA, CDR2 YSYEKL. The CDR3 loop is CASSQGLAGGTSTDTQYF. DNA of the CDR3: TGCGCCAGCAGCCAAGGGCTAGCGGGGGGGACTAGCACAGATACGCAGTATTTT.

This clone has just one count. This chain uses TRBV12-5 with TRBJ1-1; D not resolved. Germline values: CDR1 LGHNT, CDR2 FRNRAP. The CDR3 runs to 11 residues. Trimming removed 2 bases from V and 13 bases from J, with 11 bases in between. The CDR3: CASGLTNRLFF. CDR3 sequence (DNA): TGTGCTAGTGGTTTGACCAACCGTCTTTTCTTT.

In its sample, this clone was seen once. The chain has TRBV9 and TRBJ2-1; either TRBD1 or TRBD2 may supply D (5 bases each). CDR1 SGDLS and CDR2 YYNGEE come from the germline V gene. Trimming cost V 0 bases and J 0 bases, with 10 bases left between them. CDR3 size: 16 residues. In DNA form, the CDR3 reads TGTGCCAGCAGCGTAGTTGCCGGGACCTCCTACAATGAGCAGTTCTTC. Translating it yields CASSVVAGTSYNEQFF.

J is TRBJ2-5 and V is TRBV7-9; D is unclear. Germline lookup yields CDR1 SEHNR and CDR2 FQNEAQ (reference sequence). This CDR3 comprises 11 residues. Trimming shortened V by 7 bases and J by 5 bases, and 8 bases separated the two germline ends. CDR3 sequence (DNA): TGTGCCAGCACCCTGACGGAGACCCAGTACTTC. It translates to CASTLTETQYF.

CDR3 sequence reads: CASSLAGVYEQYF. The CDR3 DNA is TGTGCCAGCAGCTTGGCGGGAGTCTACGAGCAGTACTTC. The genes are TRBV5-4 and TRBJ2-7, with a weak D call TRBD2 (6 bases). Germline V gene data show CDR1 as SGHNT and CDR2 as YYREEE (reference sequence). This CDR3 contains 13 residues. V was trimmed by 0 bases and J by 3 bases, leaving 7 bases between them.

The V and J genes are TRBV30 and TRBJ2-3; D is unclear. The germline V and J ends were trimmed by 2 bases and 6 bases, with 9 bases remaining between them. The CDR3 length is 12 residues. Germline assignment: CDR1 GTSNPN and CDR2 SVGIG (reference sequence). The CDR3, as DNA: TGTGCCTGGAGTCCTGTGGGGGATACGCAGTATTTT. Its translation: CAWSPVGDTQYF.

The genes are TRBV5-1 and TRBJ1-5; a possible D gene is TRBD1 (5 bases). Per germline, CDR1 SGHRS and CDR2 YFSETQ. Trimming stripped 4 bases from V and 1 base from J, with 18 bases between. The CDR3 runs to 17 residues. Written as DNA, the CDR3 is TGCGCCAGCAGCCCCGGAGGGAGGGGTAGGAGCAATCAGCCCCAGCATTTT. It specifies CASSPGGRGRSNQPQHF.

This clone was counted a single time. The chain recombines TRBV7-2 with TRBJ2-2; TRBD2 matches at 7 bases. With 3 bases clipped from V and 2 bases from J, the junction kept 3 bases outside the gene matches. The germline V gene encodes CDR1 SGHTA and CDR2 FQGNSA. The CDR3 sequence is 15 residues long. This chain's CDR3 is CASSFSGSNTGELFF. As DNA, the CDR3 is TGTGCCAGCAGCTTTAGCGGGTCCAACACCGGGGAGCTGTTTTTT.

The genes are TRBV28 and TRBJ2-7, with TRBD2 matching over 10 bases. J gave up 4 bases and V 2 bases, and 8 bases lay outside the gene matches. CDR1 is MDHEN, CDR2 SYDVKM, per germline. The CDR3 contains 16 residues. The CDR3 nucleotides read TGTGCCAGCAGTTTAACCGAGAGCGGGAGGGGTTACGAGCAGTACTTC. Translation gives CASSLTESGRGYEQYF.

The chain has TRBV23-1 and TRBJ2-3, with 8 bases matching TRBD2. TRBV23-1 qualifies as an ORF whose function is uncertain. CDR3 size: 15 residues. V shed 4 bases, J shed 6 bases, and the junction held 9 bases outside the gene matches. The CDR3 region is CASSLGREGPDTQYF. In DNA form, the CDR3 reads TGCGCCAGCAGTCTCGGACGGGAGGGCCCCGATACGCAGTATTTT.

The chain recombines TRBV5-5 with TRBJ2-3; TRBD2 might be the D (6 bases). CDR1 and CDR2 (germline): SGHKS, YYEKEE (reference sequence). Trimming stripped 4 bases from V and 2 bases from J, with 20 bases between. The CDR3 loop spans 17 amino acids. The CDR3 nucleotides read TGTGCCAGCAGCCCCTTCCTTAGCGGTCATGTCACAGATACGCAGTATTTT. It specifies CASSPFLSGHVTDTQYF.

The chain combines TRBV28 with TRBJ1-5; 9 nucleotides line up with TRBD1. The CDR3 is made up of 18 amino acids. Germline CDR1 and CDR2: MDHEN and SYDVKM. The ends lost 4 bases at V and 6 bases at J; junction bases unmatched: 16. CDR3 residues: CASSSPQGANRGGQPQHF. The CDR3 DNA is TGTGCCAGCAGTTCCCCACAGGGGGCGAATAGAGGGGGTCAGCCCCAGCATTTT.

This clone was counted a few times. The gene calls are TRBV7-3 and TRBJ1-1; D is undetermined. Trimming cost V 5 bases and J 3 bases, with 10 bases left between them. The germline CDR1 and CDR2 sequences are SGHTA and FQGTGA. The CDR3 runs 13 residues. CDR3 coding DNA: TGTGCCAGCAGCATTACGGGATACACTGAAGCTTTCTTT. Translating it yields CASSITGYTEAFF.

The chain joins TRBV12-3 or TRBV12-4 to TRBJ1-4; D call uncertain. V was clipped by 3 bases and J by 5 bases, with 7 bases between them. The CDR3 covers 13 residues. This CDR3 reads CASSFWRNEKLFF. In DNA form, the CDR3 reads TGTGCCAGCAGTTTCTGGCGGAATGAAAAACTGTTTTTT.

The chain is built from TRBV5-4 and TRBJ1-1; D is perhaps TRBD1 (5 bases). The germline CDR1 and CDR2 sequences are SGHNT and YYREEE (reference sequence). This CDR3 comprises 16 residues. Trimming shortened V by 0 bases and J by 4 bases, and 16 bases separated the two germline ends. The CDR3 DNA reads TGTGCCAGCAGCTTGGGTCAGGGACGGGGGGGCACTGAAGCTTTCTTT. Translated: CASSLGQGRGGTEAFF.

The chain combines TRBV27 with TRBJ2-2; TRBD1 matches 7 bases. In germline, CDR1 is MNHEY, CDR2 SMNVEV (reference sequence). V was pared by 1 base and J by 5 bases, with 4 bases of the junction left unmatched. The CDR3 is made up of 15 amino acids. The CDR3 DNA reads TGTGCCAGCAGTTTATGGGGACAGAGAACCGGGGAGCTGTTTTTT. It is translated as CASSLWGQRTGELFF.

V usage is TRBV29-1 and J usage is TRBJ1-1; 7 nucleotides match TRBD1. Germline V gene lookup returns CDR1 SQVTM and CDR2 ANQGSEA. V lost 1 base to trimming and J lost 5 bases; unmatched junction nucleotides: 10. The CDR3 runs 15 residues. The CDR3 DNA reads as TGCAGCGTTGAAGGAGGGTCAGCAGGGGGGACTGAAGCTTTCTTT. It yields the protein CSVEGGSAGGTEAFF.